This TCR beta chain was documented in a study of OX40 agonist ivuxolimab in advanced cancers. For the study at large: Hepatocellular carcinoma, melanoma, renal cell or head and neck cancer occurred in dose-escalation patients.

General study findings and limits: CD4+ and CD8+ blood T cells expanded clonally by week 6 at 0.1 to 3.0 mg/kg. CD8+ T cells were the subset that, on average, had more expanded clones than CD4+.

Regarding this clone: What it recognizes is unknown.

TCRdb keeps only in-frame clones here, not all; method: immunoSEQ multiplex PCR. The sample yields 20,000 to 25,000 clones, 70% to 90% seen once. Unmatched junction bases numbered 3, after V lost 3 bases and J lost 4 bases. The length of the CDR3 is 14 residues. CDR1 and CDR2 from the germline V gene are SGHDT and YYEEEE. The gene calls are TRBV5-6 and TRBJ1-5; TRBD1 matches at 8 bases. This specimen was CD4+ or CD8+ T cells sorted from blood, taken in a trial of the OX40 agonist ivuxolimab. The source of this sequence is an adult with an advanced solid tumor such as melanoma, head and neck, liver or kidney cancer. The CDR3 here is CASSWTGQNQPQHF. Here the CDR3 DNA reads TGTGCCAGCAGCTGGACAGGGCAAAATCAGCCCCAGCATTTT.